The 23 T cell receptor beta chains presented below share a single source sample, sequenced in a study of shared clonotypes between healthy human individuals. Sequenced by immunoSEQ multiplex PCR; TCRdb stores in-frame clones only, minus some. Altogether roughly 2.6 million clones are present, more than 80% being singletons, with the ten largest covering around 0.14%. Sequencing used naive CD4+ T cells sorted from blood. Indicated subset: CD45RA+ positively selected. These receptors were taken from a man between 18 and 29 years old in good health.

The chain recombines TRBV5-1 with TRBJ2-7; 10 nucleotides match TRBD1. Germline trimming cut 1 base from V and 5 bases from J; bases unmatched to any gene: 6. Germline values: CDR1 SGHRS, CDR2 YFSETQ. The CDR3 sequence is 15 residues long. Here the CDR3 DNA reads TGCGCCAGCAGCTTGTCCGCGACAGGGGGCAACGAGCAGTACTTC. Protein product: CASSLSATGGNEQYF.

The chain links TRBV6-1 to TRBJ2-1; 11 bases line up with TRBD2. V was clipped by 2 bases and J by 4 bases; unmatched bases: 7. The germline V gene encodes CDR1 MNHNS and CDR2 SASEGT. The CDR3 covers 17 residues. The CDR3 sequence: CASSETSGGRLYNEQFF. DNA of the CDR3: TGTGCCAGCAGTGAAACTAGCGGGGGCCGATTATACAATGAGCAGTTCTTC.

There are a few counts of this clone. The identical CDR3 is also encoded by other nucleotide sequences in the sample. This chain joins TRBV5-1 and TRBJ1-1; D gene uncertain. Germline CDR1 SGHRS, CDR2 YFSETQ. The CDR3 totals 14 residues. Trimming pared 0 bases from V and 4 bases from J, leaving 10 bases between. The CDR3 reads CASSLGVVGTEAFF. The CDR3 DNA follows: TGCGCCAGCAGCTTGGGAGTAGTCGGCACTGAAGCTTTCTTT.

This chain links TRBV4-1 with TRBJ2-7; no clear D. V gave up 0 bases and J gave up 7 bases, with 7 bases separating them. The CDR3 is 12 amino acids. Germline V CDR1 and CDR2: MGHRA, YSYEKL. This CDR3 reads CASSQELGEQYF. Here the CDR3 DNA reads TGCGCCAGCAGCCAAGAACTGGGAGAGCAGTACTTC.

V gene TRBV18 combines with J gene TRBJ1-5; TRBD1 is a possible D gene (6 bases). V was trimmed by 5 bases and J by 4 bases, leaving 15 bases between them. The CDR3 extends over 15 amino acids. The V gene's germline CDR1 is KGHSH and CDR2 LQKENI. CDR3 nucleotide sequence: TGTGCCAGCTCAGGGACAAGCCTCGGGAATCAGCCCCAGCATTTT. The encoded protein is CASSGTSLGNQPQHF.

This rearrangement joins TRBV11-2 to TRBJ2-7; D unclear. This CDR3 region has 16 residues. CDR1 and CDR2 (germline): SGHAT, FQNNGV. Trimming left V 0 bases short and J 0 bases short, with 12 bases between. The CDR3 here is CASSLEQPPNSYEQYF. CDR3 DNA: TGTGCCAGCAGCTTAGAACAGCCCCCCAACTCCTACGAGCAGTACTTC.

CDR3 in amino acids: CASSSGQFNSPLHF. CDR3 sequence (DNA): TGTGCCAGCAGCTCGGGACAGTTTAATTCACCCCTCCACTTT. The chain combines TRBV7-9 with TRBJ1-6; TRBD1 aligns across 7 bases. CDR1 and CDR2 from the germline V gene are SEHNR and FQNEAQ (reference sequence). The CDR3 runs to 14 residues. Trimming took 4 bases from V and 6 from J; bases not matched to a gene: 3.

The gene calls are TRBV12-5 and TRBJ2-2; D unclear. This CDR3 contains 13 residues. From germline, CDR1 is LGHNT and CDR2 FRNRAP. Trimming cost V 6 bases and J 7 bases, with 12 bases left between them. CDR3 coding DNA: TGTGCTAGTGGCCCGGTAGGTATCGGGGAGCTGTTTTTT. It is translated as CASGPVGIGELFF.

The rearrangement joins TRBV7-2 to TRBJ2-5, with 8 positions matching TRBD1. J was trimmed by 5 bases and V by 0 bases; bases with no gene match: 8. There are 16 residues in the CDR3. Germline V gene data show CDR1 as SGHTA and CDR2 as FQGNSA. CDR3 sequence (DNA): TGTGCCAGCAGCTTAGCGGGCAGGGGGCTTCGGGAGACCCAGTACTTC. It translates to CASSLAGRGLRETQYF.

The chain combines TRBV7-2 with TRBJ2-1; D possibly corresponds to TRBD1 (7 bases). This CDR3 contains 14 residues. CDR1 is SGHTA, CDR2 FQGNSA, per germline. V lost 7 bases, J lost 6 bases, and 16 bases lay in between. The CDR3 loop reads CASNQGGARNEQFF. CDR3 in DNA: TGTGCCAGCAATCAGGGGGGAGCCCGCAATGAGCAGTTCTTC.

This chain links TRBV7-3 with TRBJ2-7; weak D call: TRBD1 (5 bases). The germline V and J ends were trimmed by 5 bases and 0 bases, with 8 bases remaining between them. The CDR3 runs 13 residues. Germline V lookup: CDR1 SGHTA, CDR2 FQGTGA. The DNA for the CDR3 is TGTGCCAGCAGCATTGGACACTCCTACGAGCAGTACTTC. It yields the protein CASSIGHSYEQYF.

This sequence joins TRBV15 and TRBJ2-7; 9 nucleotides align to TRBD1. This CDR3 spans 16 amino acids. The ends lost 2 bases at V and 5 bases at J; junction bases unmatched: 10. The germline V gene has CDR1 LNHNV and CDR2 YYDKDF (reference sequence). CDR3 nucleotides: TGTGCCACCAGCAGATACACAGGGGGCGCAAGGGACGAGCAGTACTTC. Protein sequence: CATSRYTGGARDEQYF.

J is TRBJ2-1 and V is TRBV30, with 12 positions matching TRBD2. Germline CDR1 is GTSNPN and CDR2 is SVGIG (reference sequence). The CDR3 length is 14 residues. V lost 4 bases to trimming and J lost 6 bases; unmatched junction nucleotides: 4. The CDR3 DNA reads TGTGCCTGGACGACTAGCGGGAGACGCAATGAGCAGTTCTTC. Protein product: CAWTTSGRRNEQFF.

The V and J genes are TRBV30 and TRBJ1-2; 10 nucleotides align to TRBD1. The V segment lost 7 bases and the J segment 3 bases; nucleotides outside the gene matches: 5. Germline V gene sequence: CDR1 GTSNPN, CDR2 SVGIG (reference sequence). The CDR3 spans 13 residues. The chain's CDR3 is CASGQGYDYGYTF. Here the CDR3 DNA reads TGTGCCTCGGGACAGGGGTACGACTATGGCTACACCTTC. The variable domain in full, with the rest retrieved from reference TRBV30 and TRBJ1-2, is SQTIHQWPATLVQPVGSPLSLECTVEGTSNPNLYWYRQAAGRGLQLLFYSVGIGQISSEVPQNLSASRPQDRQFILSSKKLLLSDSGFYLCASGQGYDYGYTFGSGTRLTVV.

The chain has TRBV2 and TRBJ1-2; 7 positions match TRBD1. This CDR3 comprises 14 residues. Germline V lookup: CDR1 SNHLY, CDR2 FYNNEI. Trimming at V came to 7 bases and at J to 0 bases, leaving 5 bases not matched to a gene. The DNA of the CDR3 is TGTGCCAGCATACGGGACAGCGCTAACTATGGCTACACCTTC. The encoded protein is CASIRDSANYGYTF.

V gene TRBV9 combines with J gene TRBJ1-1; D not certain. The CDR3 contains 13 residues. Trimming took 4 bases from V and 1 from J, leaving 8 bases between them. Germline V gives CDR1 SGDLS, CDR2 YYNGEE. The chain's CDR3 is CASSQGPNTEAFF. The CDR3 bases are TGTGCCAGCAGCCAAGGACCGAACACTGAAGCTTTCTTT.

The gene calls are TRBV30 and TRBJ2-5; 14 bases agree with TRBD2. The V gene end was trimmed by 3 bases and the J gene end by 2 bases; junction bases not matched to a gene: 11. Germline CDR1 reads GTSNPN; CDR2 reads SVGIG (reference sequence). The CDR3 length is 18 residues. The chain's CDR3 is CAWSGTRTSGGQQETQYF. The CDR3 nucleotides are TGTGCCTGGAGCGGTACCAGGACTAGCGGGGGGCAACAAGAGACCCAGTACTTC.

The chain employs TRBV7-9 and TRBJ2-5; maybe TRBD1 (5 bases). V lost 1 base and J lost 5, with 11 bases in between. In germline, CDR1 is SEHNR, CDR2 FQNEAQ (reference sequence). This CDR3 has 14 residues. CDR3: CASSLGTMRETQYF. CDR3 in DNA: TGTGCCAGCAGCTTAGGGACAATGAGGGAGACCCAGTACTTC. The full variable domain, completed using reference TRBV7-9 and TRBJ2-5, is DTGVSQNPRHKITKRGQNVTFRCDPISEHNRLYWYRQTLGQGPEFLTYFQNEAQLEKSRLLSDRFSAERPKGSFSTLEIQRTEQGDSAMYLCASSLGTMRETQYFGPGTRLLVL.

The rearrangement uses TRBV28 and TRBJ1-4; D is perhaps TRBD1 (6 bases). The CDR3 is made up of 15 amino acids. The V gene lost 5 bases and the J gene lost 3 bases, with 13 bases spanning the gap. Germline CDR1 is MDHEN and CDR2 is SYDVKM. The CDR3 sequence is CASSPGGPPNEKLFF. The CDR3 region has the DNA TGTGCCAGCAGTCCGGGGGGGCCGCCTAATGAAAAACTGTTTTTT.

The rearrangement joins TRBV7-6 to TRBJ2-3; D remains ambiguous. This CDR3 comprises 13 residues. Trimming stripped 4 bases from V and 4 bases from J, with 9 bases between. Germline-derived CDR1 and CDR2 are SGHVS and FNYEAQ. CDR3 coding DNA: TGTGCCAGCAGCTCCATGGTGGCAGATACGCAGTATTTT. Protein: CASSSMVADTQYF. Drawing the rest from reference TRBV7-6 and TRBJ2-3, the complete variable domain is GAGVSQSPRYKVTKRGQDVALRCDPISGHVSLYWYRQALGQGPEFLTYFNYEAQQDKSGLPNDRFSAERPEGSISTLTIQRTEQRDSAMYRCASSSMVADTQYFGPGTRLTVL.

The genes are TRBV7-8 and TRBJ1-1; D not certain. The germline gives CDR1 SGHVS, CDR2 FQNEAQ. The ends were cut back, 6 bases at V and 5 bases at J, with 16 bases in the middle. This CDR3 is 14 amino acids long. The CDR3 region is CASRPSTAGTEAFF. CDR3 sequence (DNA): TGTGCCAGCAGACCCAGCACAGCCGGGACTGAAGCTTTCTTT. Drawing the rest from reference TRBV7-8 and TRBJ1-1, the complete variable domain is GAGVSQSPRYKVAKRGQDVALRCDPISGHVSLFWYQQALGQGPEFLTYFQNEAQLDKSGLPSDRFFAERPEGSVSTLKIQRTQQEDSAVYLCASRPSTAGTEAFFGQGTRLTVV.

The rearrangement uses TRBV7-9 and TRBJ2-3; possible D gene TRBD2, 6 bases. Germline V lookup: CDR1 SEHNR, CDR2 FQNEAQ (reference sequence). The CDR3 runs to 17 residues. V was trimmed by 1 base and J by 2 bases, leaving 16 bases between them. CDR3 amino acids: CASSLERVAVYTDTQYF. DNA of the CDR3: TGTGCCAGCAGCTTAGAGAGGGTAGCGGTTTACACAGATACGCAGTATTTT.

The J gene is TRBJ1-1, the V gene TRBV7-2, with D possibly being TRBD1 (5 bases). CDR1 is SGHTA, CDR2 FQGNSA, per germline. V lost 5 bases and J lost 7, with 20 bases in between. This CDR3 region has 15 residues. The CDR3 DNA reads TGTGCCAGCAGCCCGGGACCGCCAATTAGCGTTGAAGCTTTCTTT. Translation gives CASSPGPPISVEAFF.